These 21 T cell receptor beta chains share one sample of origin, sequenced in a study of T cell responses to AZD1222 COVID-19 vaccine (dated by TCRdb to about 2021). Libraries were constructed by the immunoSEQ multiplex PCR assay. TCRdb took this table from immuneACCESS and kept in-frame rearrangements with V and J called. Such tables lack part of the clones; where checked against another copy, unresolved V genes explain under half of the gap, and the rest is unexplained. For this sample there are 95,000 to 150,000 clones; about 91% appear just once. Jointly, the top ten make up over 1.5% of the sample. The sample's time point label, decoded: baseline before first vaccination. Sequencing used peripheral blood, obtained on day 0 of AZD1222 vaccination. These receptors were collected from an adult in good health.

This chain uses TRBV4-3 with TRBJ1-4, with D possibly matching TRBD1 (5 bases). The CDR3 spans 13 residues. Trimming pared 8 bases from V and 8 bases from J, leaving 15 bases between. Germline V gene data show CDR1 as LGHNA and CDR2 as YSLEER. CDR3 region: CASSKWGEEKLFF. The CDR3 DNA sequence: TGCGCCAGCTCGAAGTGGGGGGAGGAAAAACTGTTTTTT.

The genes are TRBV4-1 and TRBJ2-3; TRBD2 matches at 11 bases. With 5 bases clipped from V and 1 base from J, the junction kept 11 bases outside the gene matches. Germline-derived CDR1 and CDR2 are MGHRA and YSYEKL. The CDR3 contains 18 residues. The CDR3 region has the DNA TGCGCCAGCAGCACCCAAGGCCTAGCGGGGGGCCGCACAGATACGCAGTATTTT. Encoded protein: CASSTQGLAGGRTDTQYF.

The J gene is TRBJ1-5, the V gene TRBV5-8, with D tentatively TRBD1 (5 bases). Germline V CDR1 and CDR2: SGHTS, YDEGEE. The CDR3 runs to 16 residues. V was pared by 5 bases and J by 4 bases, with 19 bases between. The CDR3 nucleotides read TGTGCCAGCAGTATGGGGGGGGGACTCTCGAATCAGCCCCAGCATTTT. Translation: CASSMGGGLSNQPQHF.

This clone has just a few counts. The chain employs TRBV5-1 and TRBJ1-1; TRBD1 is a possible D gene (6 bases). Germline loops: CDR1 SGHRS, CDR2 YFSETQ. The CDR3 is 12 amino acids. Between the trimmed V and J ends, which lost 8 bases and 1 base, there was a span of 9 bases. The CDR3 DNA is TGCGCCAGTGGACAGCAGAACACTGAAGCTTTCTTT. Translated, it gives CASGQQNTEAFF.

The gene calls are TRBV24-1 and TRBJ2-4, with D perhaps matching TRBD1 (5 bases). There are 11 residues in the CDR3. Trimming pared 2 bases from V and 11 bases from J, leaving 6 bases between. Germline CDR1 KGHDR, CDR2 SFDVKD. The CDR3 loop reads CATSDSGLQYF. As DNA, the CDR3 is TGTGCCACCAGTGATTCAGGGCTTCAGTACTTC.

Here the CDR3 reads CASTGDSNQPQHF. DNA for the CDR3: TGTGCCTCAACAGGGGATAGCAATCAGCCCCAGCATTTT. The chain uses TRBV30 and TRBJ1-5; 7 bases agree with TRBD1. V lost 7 bases, J lost 0 bases, and 3 bases stayed unmatched. The germline V gene encodes CDR1 GTSNPN and CDR2 SVGIG (reference sequence). This CDR3 is 13 amino acids long.

This clone was recorded only once. The chain uses TRBV2 and TRBJ1-3; D not certain. This CDR3 comprises 14 residues. The germline gives CDR1 SNHLY, CDR2 FYNNEI. V was clipped by 3 bases and J by 1 base, with 7 bases between them. CDR3 residues: CASSDKRSGNTIYF. Written as DNA, the CDR3 is TGTGCCAGCAGTGATAAAAGGTCTGGAAACACCATATATTTT. The full variable domain, its missing parts supplied by reference TRBV2 and TRBJ1-3, is EPEVTQTPSHQVTQMGQEVILRCVPISNHLYFYWYRQILGQKVEFLVSFYNNEISEKSEIFDDQFSVERPDGSNFTLKIRSTKLEDSAMYFCASSDKRSGNTIYFGEGSWLTVV.

The chain has TRBV19 and TRBJ1-5; 7 bases are a match to TRBD1. The V segment lost 4 bases and the J segment 3 bases; nucleotides outside the gene matches: 3. CDR1 LNHDA and CDR2 SQIVND come from the germline V gene (reference sequence). This CDR3 comprises 14 residues. CDR3 sequence: CASSTQGVNQPQHF. DNA of the CDR3: TGTGCCAGTAGTACCCAGGGGGTCAATCAGCCCCAGCATTTT.

The chain carries TRBV7-9 and TRBJ1-4; D might be TRBD1 (5 bases). Deletions cut 5 bases from V and 12 bases from J, with 16 bases between. This CDR3 comprises 13 residues. Germline CDR1 is SEHNR and CDR2 is FQNEAQ (reference sequence). The chain's CDR3 is CASSPDWGAELFF. In nucleotides, the CDR3 is TGTGCCAGCAGCCCTGATTGGGGCGCAGAACTGTTTTTT.

The chain carries TRBV7-2 and TRBJ1-1, with D maybe TRBD1 (5 bases). From germline, CDR1 is SGHTA and CDR2 FQGNSA. With 1 base removed from V and 0 bases from J, the gap between germline ends came to 18 bases. The CDR3 is 18 residues long. The CDR3: CASSLGRRAGPMNTEAFF. The DNA for the CDR3 is TGTGCCAGCAGCTTAGGCCGTCGGGCAGGGCCCATGAACACTGAAGCTTTCTTT.

V usage is TRBV5-1 and J usage is TRBJ1-1; tentatively, D is TRBD1 (6 bases). Trimming pared 4 bases from V and 8 bases from J, leaving 24 bases between. The CDR3 contains 16 residues. CDR1 and CDR2 (germline): SGHRS, YFSETQ. The CDR3 loop reads CASSLGMAWGLTEAFF. CDR3 coding DNA: TGCGCCAGCAGCCTCGGAATGGCATGGGGGCTTACAGAAGCTTTCTTT.

The gene calls are TRBV18 and TRBJ2-6, with D tentatively TRBD1 (6 bases). The germline V and J ends were trimmed by 0 bases and 0 bases, with 12 bases remaining between them. This CDR3 is 18 amino acids long. The V gene's germline CDR1 is KGHSH and CDR2 LQKENI. The CDR3 nucleotides read TGTGCCAGCTCACCACCGCCGGGACAAAGCTCTGGGGCCAACGTCCTGACTTTC. Its protein product is CASSPPPGQSSGANVLTF.

The rearrangement uses TRBV25-1 and TRBJ1-1, with TRBD1 as a possible D gene (5 bases). Germline loops: CDR1 MGHDK, CDR2 SYGVNS. V lost 0 bases and J 8 bases, leaving 16 bases between the germline ends. The CDR3 spans 15 residues. The CDR3 protein is CASSEYRSQGTEAFF. CDR3 nucleotide sequence: TGTGCCAGCAGTGAATACCGCTCTCAGGGAACGGAAGCTTTCTTT.

The chain has TRBV24-1 and TRBJ1-5; no clear D. Germline V gene data show CDR1 as KGHDR and CDR2 as SFDVKD. Trimming pared 7 bases from V and 5 bases from J, leaving 11 bases between. CDR3 length: 13 amino acids. CDR3 nucleotide sequence: TGTGCCACCAGCCAGAGAGGACATCAGCCCCAGCATTTT. Amino acid sequence: CATSQRGHQPQHF.

This rearrangement joins TRBV6-2 or TRBV6-3 to TRBJ2-3; D possibly corresponds to TRBD2 (6 bases). Trimming removed 6 bases from V and 2 bases from J, with 21 bases in between. The CDR3 has 17 amino acids. Germline CDR1 MNHEY, CDR2 SVGEGT. The DNA of the CDR3 is TGTGCCAGCAGCAATACCCCCTGGCGGGAATCCACAGATACGCAGTATTTT. Translation gives CASSNTPWRESTDTQYF.

CDR3 amino acids: CASSLGSGVSYNEQFF. For the CDR3, the DNA is TGTGCCAGCAGCTTGGGGAGCGGGGTATCCTACAATGAGCAGTTCTTC. V usage is TRBV5-4 and J usage is TRBJ2-1; 7 nucleotides align to TRBD2. The junction had 4 bases not matched to a gene; V was cut back by 0 bases and J by 1 base. CDR1 and CDR2 from the germline V gene are SGHNT and YYREEE (reference sequence). The length of the CDR3 is 16 residues.

The rearrangement uses TRBV21-1 and TRBJ1-6. TRBV21-1 is a known pseudogene. This CDR3 is 13 amino acids long. DNA for the CDR3: TGTGCCAGCCCCCCCTTTTATAATTCACCCCTCCACTTT. Its translation: CASPPFYNSPLHF.

This chain links TRBV18 with TRBJ2-7; TRBD2 aligns across 9 bases. J gave up 6 bases and V 6 bases, and 6 bases lay outside the gene matches. The CDR3 is 13 residues long. Germline V gene lookup returns CDR1 KGHSH and CDR2 LQKENI. In nucleotides, the CDR3 is TGTGCCAGCTCGTCGAGCGGGAGGCCCGAGCAGTACGTC. Amino acids: CASSSSGRPEQYV.

The chain recombines TRBV12-5 with TRBJ2-1, with 7 positions matching TRBD1. Germline assignment: CDR1 LGHNT and CDR2 FRNRAP. J gave up 9 bases and V 6 bases, and 8 bases lay outside the gene matches. The length of the CDR3 is 13 residues. DNA for the CDR3: TGTGCTAGTGGCAACCCGACAGGGATTGAGCAGTTCTTC. Its translation is CASGNPTGIEQFF. The variable domain in full, completed from reference TRBV12-5 and TRBJ2-1, reads DARVTQTPRHKVTEMGQEVTMRCQPILGHNTVFWYRQTMMQGLELLAYFRNRAPLDDSGMPKDRFSAEMPDATLATLKIQPSEPRDSAVYFCASGNPTGIEQFFGPGTRLTVL.

The chain has TRBV29-1 and TRBJ1-1, with D possibly being TRBD1 (5 bases). The CDR3 is 13 residues long. Trimming stripped 3 bases from V and 0 bases from J, with 8 bases between. Per the germline V gene, CDR1 is SQVTM and CDR2 is ANQGSEA. CDR3 DNA sequence: TGCAGCGTTGAGGTGGGGGTGAACACTGAAGCTTTCTTT. Its protein product is CSVEVGVNTEAFF.

This clone is a singleton in its sample. The chain combines TRBV10-3 with TRBJ1-1, with D possibly matching TRBD1 (6 bases). The V end lost 5 bases, the J end lost 4 bases, and 20 bases lay between the germline ends. This CDR3 has 16 amino acids. Germline CDR1 reads ENHRY; CDR2 reads SYGVKD. This chain's CDR3 is CAISSSPRQVPTEAFF. In nucleotides, the CDR3 is TGTGCCATCAGTTCCTCCCCCCGACAGGTTCCCACTGAAGCTTTCTTT.